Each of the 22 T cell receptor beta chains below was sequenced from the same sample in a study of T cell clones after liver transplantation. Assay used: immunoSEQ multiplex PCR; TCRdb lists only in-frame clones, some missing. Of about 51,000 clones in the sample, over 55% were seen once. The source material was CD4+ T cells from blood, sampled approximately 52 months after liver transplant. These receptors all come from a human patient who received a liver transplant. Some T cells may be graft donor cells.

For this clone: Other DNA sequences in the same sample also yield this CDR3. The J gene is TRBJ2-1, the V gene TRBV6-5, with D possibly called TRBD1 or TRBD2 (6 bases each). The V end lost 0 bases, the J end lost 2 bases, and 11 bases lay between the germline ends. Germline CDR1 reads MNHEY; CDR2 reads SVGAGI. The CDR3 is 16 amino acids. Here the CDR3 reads CASSYSNRGPYNEQFF. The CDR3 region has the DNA TGTGCCAGCAGTTACTCGAATCGGGGGCCCTACAATGAGCAGTTCTTC.

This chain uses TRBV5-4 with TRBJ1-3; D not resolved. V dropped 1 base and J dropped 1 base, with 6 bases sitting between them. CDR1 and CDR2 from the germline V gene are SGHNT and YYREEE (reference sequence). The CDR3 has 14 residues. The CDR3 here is CASSLKGSGNTIYF. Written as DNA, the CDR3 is TGTGCCAGCAGCTTGAAGGGATCTGGAAACACCATATATTTT. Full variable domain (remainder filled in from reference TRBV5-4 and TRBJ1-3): ETGVTQSPTHLIKTRGQQVTLRCSSQSGHNTVSWYQQALGQGPQFIFQYYREEENGRGNFPPRFSGLQFPNYSSELNVNALELDDSALYLCASSLKGSGNTIYFGEGSWLTVV.

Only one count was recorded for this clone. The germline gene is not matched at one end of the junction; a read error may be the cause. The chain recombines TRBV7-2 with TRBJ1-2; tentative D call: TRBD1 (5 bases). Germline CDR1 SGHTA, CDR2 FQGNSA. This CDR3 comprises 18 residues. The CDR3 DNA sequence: TGTGCCAGCACCTTACCGGGTAGAGGGGAGTCACCTAACTATGGCTACACCTTC. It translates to CASTLPGRGESPNYGYTF.

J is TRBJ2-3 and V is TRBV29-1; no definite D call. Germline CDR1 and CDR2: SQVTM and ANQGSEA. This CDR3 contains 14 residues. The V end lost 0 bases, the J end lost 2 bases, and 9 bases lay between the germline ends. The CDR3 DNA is TGCAGCGTTGAAGACCGGCTCCACACAGATACGCAGTATTTT. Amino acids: CSVEDRLHTDTQYF.

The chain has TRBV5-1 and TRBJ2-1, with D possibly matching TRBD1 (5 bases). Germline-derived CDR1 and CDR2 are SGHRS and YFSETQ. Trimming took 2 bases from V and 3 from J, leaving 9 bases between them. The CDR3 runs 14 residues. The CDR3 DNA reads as TGCGCCAGCAGCTTTGAGACAGACTACAATGAGCAGTTCTTC. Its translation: CASSFETDYNEQFF.

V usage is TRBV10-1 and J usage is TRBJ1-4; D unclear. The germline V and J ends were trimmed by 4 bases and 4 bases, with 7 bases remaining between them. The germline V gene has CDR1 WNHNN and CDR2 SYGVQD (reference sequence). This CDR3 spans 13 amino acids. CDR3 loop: CASSGTRNEKLFF. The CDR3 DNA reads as TGCGCCAGCAGTGGGACCCGTAATGAAAAACTGTTTTTT.

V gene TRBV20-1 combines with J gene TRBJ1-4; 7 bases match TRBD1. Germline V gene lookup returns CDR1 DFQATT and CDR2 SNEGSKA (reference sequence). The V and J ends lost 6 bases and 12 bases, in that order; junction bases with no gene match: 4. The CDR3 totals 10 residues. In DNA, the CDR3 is TGCAGTGCATCCGGACAGGAACTGTTTTTT. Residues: CSASGQELFF.

The CDR3 loop is CASSYGQGAYEQYF. The CDR3 DNA reads as TGTGCCAGCAGTTACGGACAGGGGGCGTACGAGCAGTACTTC. This chain uses TRBV9 with TRBJ2-7; 11 nucleotides line up with TRBD1. The CDR3 loop spans 14 amino acids. The germline gives CDR1 SGDLS, CDR2 YYNGEE. The V and J ends lost 5 bases and 4 bases, in that order; junction bases with no gene match: 5.

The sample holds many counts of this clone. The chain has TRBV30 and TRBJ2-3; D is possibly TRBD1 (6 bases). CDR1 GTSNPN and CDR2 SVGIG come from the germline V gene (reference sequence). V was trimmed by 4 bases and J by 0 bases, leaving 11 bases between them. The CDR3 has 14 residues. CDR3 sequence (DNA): TGTGCCTGGAAGGGGGTCGCCAGCACAGATACGCAGTATTTT. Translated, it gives CAWKGVASTDTQYF.

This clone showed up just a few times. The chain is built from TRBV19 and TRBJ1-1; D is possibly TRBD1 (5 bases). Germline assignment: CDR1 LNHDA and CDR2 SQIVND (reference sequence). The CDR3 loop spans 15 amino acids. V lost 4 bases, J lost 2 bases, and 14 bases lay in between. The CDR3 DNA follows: TGTGCCAGTAGTAACCCGGGACGGCCCAACACTGAAGCTTTCTTT. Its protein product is CASSNPGRPNTEAFF.

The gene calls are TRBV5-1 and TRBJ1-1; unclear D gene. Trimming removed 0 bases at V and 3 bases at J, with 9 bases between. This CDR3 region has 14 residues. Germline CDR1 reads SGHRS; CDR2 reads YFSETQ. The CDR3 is CASSLGSGDTEAFF. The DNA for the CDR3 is TGCGCCAGCAGCTTGGGGTCCGGGGACACTGAAGCTTTCTTT.

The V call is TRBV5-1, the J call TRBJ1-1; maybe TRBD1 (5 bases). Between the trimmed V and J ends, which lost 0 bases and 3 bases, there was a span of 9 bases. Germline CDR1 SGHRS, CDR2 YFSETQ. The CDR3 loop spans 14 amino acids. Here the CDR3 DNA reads TGCGCCAGCAGCTTGGAGGGGCGCGACACTGAAGCTTTCTTT. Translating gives CASSLEGRDTEAFF.

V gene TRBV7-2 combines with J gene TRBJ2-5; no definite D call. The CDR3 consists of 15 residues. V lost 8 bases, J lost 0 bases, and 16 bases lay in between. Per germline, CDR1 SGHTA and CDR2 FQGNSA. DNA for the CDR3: TGTGCCAGCTCCCCATTTATTGGGTACCAAGAGACCCAGTACTTC. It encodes CASSPFIGYQETQYF.

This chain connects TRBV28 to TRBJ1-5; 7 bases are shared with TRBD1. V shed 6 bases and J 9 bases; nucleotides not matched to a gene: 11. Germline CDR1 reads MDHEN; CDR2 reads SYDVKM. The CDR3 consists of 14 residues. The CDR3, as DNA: TGTGCCAGCAGCCTCCGACAGGGCGGCGCGCCCCAGCATTTT. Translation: CASSLRQGGAPQHF.

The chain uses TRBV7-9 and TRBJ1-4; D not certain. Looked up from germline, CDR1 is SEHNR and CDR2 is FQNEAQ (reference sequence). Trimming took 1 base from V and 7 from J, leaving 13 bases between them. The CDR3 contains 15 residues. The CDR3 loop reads CASSLGTGRVEKLFF. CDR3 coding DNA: TGTGCCAGCAGCTTAGGTACCGGCCGCGTTGAAAAACTGTTTTTT.

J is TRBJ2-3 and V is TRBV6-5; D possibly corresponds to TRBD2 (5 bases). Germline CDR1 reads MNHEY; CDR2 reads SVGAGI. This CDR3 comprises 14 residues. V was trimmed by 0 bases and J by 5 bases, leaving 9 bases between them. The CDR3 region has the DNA TGTGCCAGCAGTTACTCTAGCGTGGGAGATACGCAGTATTTT. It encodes CASSYSSVGDTQYF.

As DNA, the CDR3 is TGTGCCAGCATATTTGGGGTAGGGAAGACCCAGTACTTC. As protein: CASIFGVGKTQYF. V gene TRBV21-1 combines with J gene TRBJ2-5. TRBV21-1 is assigned pseudogene status. The CDR3 has 13 residues.

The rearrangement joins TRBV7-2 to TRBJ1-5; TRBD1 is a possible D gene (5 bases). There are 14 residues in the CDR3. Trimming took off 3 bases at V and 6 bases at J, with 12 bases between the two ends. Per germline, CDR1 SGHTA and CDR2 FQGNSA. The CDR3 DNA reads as TGTGCCAGCAGCTTGTCGGCCCAGGGTCAGCCCCAGCATTTT. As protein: CASSLSAQGQPQHF.

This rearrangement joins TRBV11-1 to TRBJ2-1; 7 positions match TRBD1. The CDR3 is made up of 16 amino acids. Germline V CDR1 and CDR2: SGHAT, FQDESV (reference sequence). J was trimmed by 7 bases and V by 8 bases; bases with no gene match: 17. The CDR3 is CASVLGSRTGPNEQFF. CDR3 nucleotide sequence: TGTGCCAGCGTCCTAGGATCTCGGACAGGTCCAAATGAGCAGTTCTTC. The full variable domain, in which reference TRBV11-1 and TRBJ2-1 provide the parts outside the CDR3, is EAEVAQSPRYKITEKSQAVAFWCDPISGHATLYWYRQILGQGPELLVQFQDESVVDDSQLPKDRFSAERLKGVDSTLKIQPAELGDSAMYLCASVLGSRTGPNEQFFGPGTRLTVL.

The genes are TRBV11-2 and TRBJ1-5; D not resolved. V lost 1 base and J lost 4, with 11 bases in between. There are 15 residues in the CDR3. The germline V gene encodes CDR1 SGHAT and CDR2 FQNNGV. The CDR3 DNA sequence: TGTGCCAGCAGCTTAGCGGGGATAGAGAATCAGCCCCAGCATTTT. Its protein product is CASSLAGIENQPQHF.

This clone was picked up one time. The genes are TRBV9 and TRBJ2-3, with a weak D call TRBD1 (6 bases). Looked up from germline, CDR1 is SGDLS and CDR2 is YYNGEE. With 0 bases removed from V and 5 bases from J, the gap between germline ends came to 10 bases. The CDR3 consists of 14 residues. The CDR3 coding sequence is TGTGCCAGCAGCGTAGATCTGGACAGAGATACGCAGTATTTT. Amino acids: CASSVDLDRDTQYF.

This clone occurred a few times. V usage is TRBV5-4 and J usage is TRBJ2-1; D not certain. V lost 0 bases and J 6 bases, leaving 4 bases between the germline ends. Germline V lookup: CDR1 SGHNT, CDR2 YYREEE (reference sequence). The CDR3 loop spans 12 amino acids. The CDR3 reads CASSLDSNEQFF. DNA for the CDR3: TGTGCCAGCAGCTTGGACAGCAATGAGCAGTTCTTC.